This TCR beta chain appears in the sequencing data of a study of T cell repertoires in cytomegalovirus infection. Study details: Indications came from public TCR beta signatures; they pointed to CMV infection and to a matching HLA type. Study results and limitations: Carriers of CMV plus the relevant HLA were identified by cumulative public TCR beta family frequency.

The germline V gene encodes CDR1 SGHTA and CDR2 FQGTGA. The CDR3 is 14 amino acids. The V gene end was trimmed by 5 bases and the J gene end by 10 bases; junction bases not matched to a gene: 5. MiXCR, run by TCRdb on the reads, gives a single entry per CDR3 protein. Of under 300,000 distinct CDR3 sequences listed, under 25% are singletons. This clonotype was detected a few times. Its specificity is not known. This specimen was cultured PBMCs, taken from culture after CMV antigen stimulation. The gene calls are TRBV7-3 and TRBJ2-3; 14 bases match TRBD2. This clonotype was sampled from a human donor in good health (CMV status not recorded). Some clones in this sample may be carry-over from other donors' samples. The chain's CDR3 is CASSLGTSGSPQYF. In nucleotides, the CDR3 is TGTGCCAGCAGCCTAGGGACTAGCGGGAGTCCGCAGTATTTT.